One sample yielded the 21 T cell receptor beta chains listed below, sequenced in a study of CD8 T cells in ankylosing spondylitis. These TCRs' antigens remain unknown. One entry per CDR3 protein results from TCRdb running MiXCR on the 5' RACE reads. Of 300,000 to 400,000 distinct CDR3 sequences in the sample, 20% to 25% were seen once. General study findings and limits: Characteristic, it appeared, of ankylosing spondylitis blood was a TCR beta motif of about eight highly homologous variants.

The sample comprised blood, either unsorted or a sorted T cell fraction (not recorded which). The receptors derive from a male donor with ankylosing spondylitis.

Only a few counts were recorded for this clonotype. The chain employs TRBV6-5 and TRBJ1-6, with 7 positions matching TRBD1. The CDR3 has 14 amino acids. Losses at the gene ends were 5 bases for V and 7 bases for J; bases not matched to a gene: 5. The germline gives CDR1 MNHEY, CDR2 SVGAGI. As DNA, the CDR3 is TGTGCCAGCAGTAACACAGGGGAAAATTCACCCCTCCACTTT. It translates to CASSNTGENSPLHF.

Here the CDR3 reads CASSPNQGRAANEQFF. As DNA, the CDR3 is TGCGCCAGCAGCCCCAATCAGGGGCGGGCGGCTAATGAGCAGTTCTTC. The V gene is TRBV5-1, the J gene TRBJ2-1; possible D gene TRBD1, 6 bases. Per germline, CDR1 SGHRS and CDR2 YFSETQ. Trimming left V 4 bases short and J 7 bases short, with 21 bases between. The CDR3 runs 16 residues.

The chain is built from TRBV11-2 and TRBJ2-2; tentatively, D is TRBD1 (5 bases). The CDR3 runs to 14 residues. Per germline, CDR1 SGHAT and CDR2 FQNNGV. V was clipped by 5 bases and J by 13 bases, with 20 bases between them. This CDR3 is CASSPNPTAFGLFF. CDR3 DNA: TGTGCCAGCAGCCCGAACCCGACAGCATTTGGGCTGTTTTTT.

This CDR3 reads CASSIRGPYEQYF. CDR3 DNA sequence: TGTGCCAGTAGTATCCGAGGGCCCTACGAGCAGTACTTC. V usage is TRBV19 and J usage is TRBJ2-7; weak D call: TRBD2 (5 bases). The CDR3 covers 13 residues. Trimming took 3 bases from V and 2 from J, leaving 8 bases between them. Germline V gene sequence: CDR1 LNHDA, CDR2 SQIVND (reference sequence).

The V and J genes are TRBV18 and TRBJ2-7, with D tentatively TRBD1 (5 bases). This CDR3 has 17 amino acids. V was shortened by 2 bases and J by 1 base, with 18 bases between the two germline ends. Germline CDR1 and CDR2: KGHSH and LQKENI. CDR3 in DNA: TGTGCCAGCTCACCATACGTAGGCAGGGATGTGTCCTACGAGCAGTACTTC. Its translation: CASSPYVGRDVSYEQYF.

CDR3 in amino acids: CSATQEGWAGELPVNEQFF. The CDR3 DNA reads TGCAGTGCCACGCAAGAGGGTTGGGCGGGAGAGTTGCCGGTTAATGAGCAGTTCTTC. V and J are TRBV20-1 and TRBJ2-1; 7 bases agree with TRBD2. J was trimmed by 7 bases and V by 6 bases; bases with no gene match: 27. CDR3 length: 19 residues. Germline CDR1 and CDR2: DFQATT and SNEGSKA (reference sequence).

This clonotype was seen a few times. This chain connects TRBV2 to TRBJ2-3; weak D call: TRBD1 (7 bases). Germline CDR1 and CDR2: SNHLY and FYNNEI. The CDR3 consists of 14 residues. V lost 11 bases and J lost 0, with 15 bases in between. CDR3 DNA sequence: TGTGCCTGCCGCGGGGACAGAAGCACAGATACGCAGTATTTT. Amino acid sequence: CACRGDRSTDTQYF.

The rearrangement joins TRBV6-5 to TRBJ2-7; tentatively, D is TRBD1 or TRBD2 (5 bases each). CDR1 and CDR2 from the germline V gene are MNHEY and SVGAGI. The CDR3 length is 14 residues. Trimming removed 2 bases from V and 4 bases from J, with 12 bases in between. Here the CDR3 reads CASSYGSGQYEQYF. The CDR3 bases are TGTGCCAGCAGTTACGGTTCGGGGCAGTACGAGCAGTACTTC.

In this sample, this clonotype turned up a few times. The chain carries TRBV18 and TRBJ2-1; weak D call: TRBD1 (6 bases). Germline values: CDR1 KGHSH, CDR2 LQKENI. The CDR3 is made up of 13 amino acids. Trimming cost V 4 bases and J 5 bases, with 9 bases left between them. CDR3 coding DNA: TGTGCCAGCTCACAGAGACAGGACAATGAGCAGTTCTTC. As protein: CASSQRQDNEQFF.

This clonotype was counted a few times. This chain uses TRBV25-1 with TRBJ2-7, with D possibly being TRBD2 (5 bases). The V gene's germline CDR1 is MGHDK and CDR2 SYGVNS. This CDR3 spans 13 amino acids. V was cut by 3 bases and J by 4 bases, with 10 bases left in between. The CDR3: CASSEAGGYEQYF. The DNA of the CDR3 is TGTGCCAGCAGTGAGGCGGGCGGTTACGAGCAGTACTTC.

The chain carries TRBV9 and TRBJ2-7, with a weak D call TRBD1 (6 bases). Germline loops: CDR1 SGDLS, CDR2 YYNGEE. CDR3 length equals 14 residues. The ends were cut back, 3 bases at V and 5 bases at J, with 15 bases in the middle. The CDR3, as DNA: TGTGCCAGCAGCGCCCGGGCACAGGGCCACGAGCAGTACTTC. Translated, it gives CASSARAQGHEQYF.

This clonotype was recorded at least ten times. The chain links TRBV29-1 to TRBJ1-1, with D possibly TRBD1 on 6 matching bases. Germline loops: CDR1 SQVTM, CDR2 ANQGSEA. V lost 7 bases and J lost 4, with 13 bases in between. The CDR3 is 12 residues long. The CDR3 region is CSASGVVTEAFF. The DNA for the CDR3 is TGCAGCGCGTCAGGGGTTGTCACTGAAGCTTTCTTT.

The table lists this clonotype with a few counts. V usage is TRBV18 and J usage is TRBJ1-1, with TRBD1 as a possible D gene (6 bases). CDR3 length: 13 residues. From germline, CDR1 is KGHSH and CDR2 LQKENI. V lost 1 base, J lost 6 bases, and 9 bases lay in between. Written as DNA, the CDR3 is TGTGCCAGCTCACCACGGACAGTCCCTGAAGCTTTCTTT. It yields the protein CASSPRTVPEAFF.

The chain has TRBV6-2 or TRBV6-3 and TRBJ2-5; weak D call: TRBD2 (5 bases). The V end lost 7 bases, the J end lost 5 bases, and 17 bases lay between the germline ends. Germline assignment: CDR1 MNHEY and CDR2 SVGEGT. This CDR3 has 14 amino acids. The CDR3 loop reads CASTRTSEGETQYF. CDR3 nucleotides: TGTGCCAGCACCCGGACCTCAGAGGGCGAGACCCAGTACTTC.

The chain employs TRBV28 and TRBJ1-1; D remains ambiguous. Per germline, CDR1 MDHEN and CDR2 SYDVKM. The CDR3 runs 11 residues. V lost 3 bases to trimming and J lost 7 bases, with 6 bases between them. The CDR3 sequence: CASSFWGEAFF. As DNA, the CDR3 is TGTGCCAGCAGTTTTTGGGGTGAAGCTTTCTTT.

The CDR3 loop reads CASSGRLTSTDTQYF. Here the CDR3 DNA reads TGTGCCAGCAGTGGCCGATTAACTAGCACAGATACGCAGTATTTT. The V call is TRBV25-1, the J call TRBJ2-3; D call uncertain. V lost 4 bases to trimming and J lost 0 bases, with 11 bases between them. Germline CDR1 is MGHDK and CDR2 is SYGVNS. This CDR3 region has 15 residues.

This clonotype came up a few times. The rearrangement links TRBV27 to TRBJ1-5, with D tentatively TRBD1 (5 bases). This CDR3 comprises 18 residues. V dropped 0 bases and J dropped 1 base, with 16 bases sitting between them. The germline V gene has CDR1 MNHEY and CDR2 SMNVEV (reference sequence). The chain's CDR3 is CASSLSFVGGRSNQPQHF. CDR3 DNA: TGTGCCAGCAGTTTATCCTTCGTGGGGGGGAGGAGCAATCAGCCCCAGCATTTT.

This clonotype has only a few counts. V gene TRBV27 combines with J gene TRBJ2-3, with 12 bases that match TRBD2. V shed 2 bases and J 4 bases; nucleotides not matched to a gene: 13. The length of the CDR3 is 19 residues. CDR1 and CDR2 (germline): MNHEY, SMNVEV (reference sequence). This chain's CDR3 is CASSLLPPTSGSLSDTQYF. The CDR3 DNA reads as TGTGCCAGCAGTTTACTCCCCCCGACTAGCGGGAGTTTATCAGATACGCAGTATTTT.

This clonotype was picked up a small number of times. CDR3: CASREEGLVRYEQYF. The CDR3 DNA follows: TGCGCCAGCAGGGAGGAGGGGTTAGTTCGCTACGAGCAGTACTTC. The chain has TRBV5-1 and TRBJ2-7; D possibly corresponds to TRBD2 (6 bases). The CDR3 has 15 amino acids. Trimming stripped 5 bases from V and 3 bases from J, with 18 bases between. Per germline, CDR1 SGHRS and CDR2 YFSETQ.

This clonotype was counted only a few times. In DNA form, the CDR3 reads TGTGCCAGCAGTCCCCTCGGACTAGCATCAGATACGCAGTATTTT. Translating gives CASSPLGLASDTQYF. This rearrangement joins TRBV28 to TRBJ2-3, with TRBD2 matching 8 bases. CDR1 MDHEN and CDR2 SYDVKM come from the germline V gene. V was clipped by 5 bases and J by 4 bases; unmatched bases: 8. This CDR3 comprises 15 residues. The full variable domain, completed using reference TRBV28 and TRBJ2-3, is DVKVTQSSRYLVKRTGEKVFLECVQDMDHENMFWYRQDPGLGLRLIYFSYDVKMKEKGDIPEGYSVSREKKERFSLILESASTNQTSMYLCASSPLGLASDTQYFGPGTRLTVL.

The rearrangement links TRBV29-1 to TRBJ2-2; the D gene is possibly TRBD1 (5 bases). Germline-derived CDR1 and CDR2 are SQVTM and ANQGSEA. V was shortened by 3 bases and J by 6 bases, with 11 bases between the two germline ends. There are 13 residues in the CDR3. CDR3 DNA: TGCAGCGTTGAGGCGGTAGGGGCCGGGGAGCTGTTTTTT. Amino acids: CSVEAVGAGELFF.